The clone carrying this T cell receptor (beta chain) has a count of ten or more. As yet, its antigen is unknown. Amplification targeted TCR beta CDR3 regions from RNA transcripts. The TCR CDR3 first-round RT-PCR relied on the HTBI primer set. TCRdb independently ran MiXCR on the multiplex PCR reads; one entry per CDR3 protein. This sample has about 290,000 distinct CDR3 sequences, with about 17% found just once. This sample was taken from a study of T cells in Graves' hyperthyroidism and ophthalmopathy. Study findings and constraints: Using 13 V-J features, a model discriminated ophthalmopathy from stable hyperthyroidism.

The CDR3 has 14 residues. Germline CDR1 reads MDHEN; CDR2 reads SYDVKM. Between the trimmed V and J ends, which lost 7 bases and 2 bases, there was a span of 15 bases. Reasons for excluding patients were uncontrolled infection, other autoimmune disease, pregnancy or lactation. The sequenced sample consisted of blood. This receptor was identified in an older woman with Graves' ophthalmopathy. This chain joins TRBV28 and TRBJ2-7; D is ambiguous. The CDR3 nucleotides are TGTGCCAGCAACCCCCTGGGCGGCGCCTACGAGCAGTACTTC. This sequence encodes CASNPLGGAYEQYF.